Sequencing of this T cell receptor (beta chain) was carried out in a study of blood T cells in healthy people across ages. The CDR3 has 12 residues. Germline V CDR1 and CDR2: DFQATT, SNEGSKA (reference sequence). V lost 4 bases and J 7 bases, leaving 11 bases between the germline ends. The authors ran a second PCR of roughly 6 to 11 cycles using a sample-barcoded 5' primer and a J-beta primer mix. TCRdb independently ran MiXCR on the 5' RACE reads; one entry per CDR3 protein. Of around 780,000 distinct CDR3 sequences listed, about a quarter are singletons. Donors gave around 10 milliliters of peripheral blood apiece. These records were also assigned to another study, of T cells of mothers and their children.

The chain joins TRBV20-1 to TRBJ2-4; no reliable D call. Input material: blood. The clonotype comes from a boy younger than 18 in good health. The CDR3 DNA reads as TGCAGTGCTACCTCCCTTCAGAACATTCAGTACTTC. It codes for CSATSLQNIQYF.